Described below is a single T cell receptor (beta chain) sequence and its context. The data stem from a study of blood T cell repertoires in COVID-19. Study context: There were acute and convalescent COVID-19 samples, and they came from the United States, Italy and Spain.

Per the original data handling: Nucleated cell counts were estimated from reference gene primer amplification. Here immunoSEQ multiplex PCR was the method, and the copy in TCRdb shows in-frame clones only, minus some. D and trimming come from the DNA, and the V and J calls and clone size come from that table. The table includes 23,000 or so clones, approximately 90% detected once. The germline V gene encodes CDR1 SGHTA and CDR2 FQGNSA. CDR3 length: 17 amino acids. The germline V and J ends were trimmed by 2 bases and 1 base, with 17 bases remaining between them. The clonotype was recovered from a man in his 70s with acute or convalescent COVID-19. V usage is TRBV7-2 and J usage is TRBJ1-1, with D unclear. Sequencing was carried out using peripheral blood. The CDR3 region has the DNA TGTGCCAGCAGCTTAAACAGTGGCGGGTATAAGAACACTGAAGCTTTCTTT. Protein product: CASSLNSGGYKNTEAFF.